The 25 T cell receptor beta chains in this list originate from one sample, sequenced in a study of blood T cell repertoires in COVID-19. Only in-frame clones appear in the TCRdb table, and some are missing; sequencing was by immunoSEQ multiplex PCR. This sample carries about 210,000 clones, 70% to 90% of them seen once, and the ten largest clones take almost 5%. Material for sequencing was peripheral blood. The receptors were sampled from a woman over 75 with acute or convalescent COVID-19.

This rearrangement joins TRBV7-2 to TRBJ1-2; D perhaps matches TRBD1 (5 bases). This CDR3 has 13 residues. V lost 8 bases and J 4 bases, leaving 14 bases between the germline ends. Germline CDR1 SGHTA, CDR2 FQGNSA. The CDR3 coding sequence is TGTGCCAGCGGCCAAGCAGGGTTCTATGGCTACACCTTC. This sequence encodes CASGQAGFYGYTF.

Concerning this clone itself: This same CDR3 is encoded by further DNA sequences in the sample. The CDR3 loop reads CASSQDLIGRAYEQYF. DNA of the CDR3: TGTGCCAGCAGCCAAGATCTCATCGGGAGGGCCTACGAGCAGTACTTC. The V and J genes are TRBV3-1 (or the pseudogene TRBV3-2) and TRBJ2-7; 8 bases line up with TRBD2. CDR1 LGHDT and CDR2 YNNKEL come from the germline V gene (reference sequence). The CDR3 length is 16 residues. With V trimmed by 0 bases and J by 2 bases, 6 bases remained unmatched.

The V and J genes are TRBV5-6 and TRBJ1-1; D not resolved. V lost 4 bases and J lost 3, with 13 bases in between. Germline V gives CDR1 SGHDT, CDR2 YYEEEE. The CDR3 is 14 amino acids. As DNA, the CDR3 is TGTGCCAGCAGCCTTCTTGACGGGGACACTGAAGCTTTCTTT. Its protein is CASSLLDGDTEAFF.

V usage is TRBV2 and J usage is TRBJ1-1; D is ambiguous. Trimming stripped 7 bases from V and 4 bases from J, with 13 bases between. Germline loops: CDR1 SNHLY, CDR2 FYNNEI. The CDR3 runs to 13 residues. CDR3: CASNPEGGTEAFF. CDR3 coding DNA: TGTGCCAGCAACCCGGAGGGAGGCACTGAAGCTTTCTTT.

V is TRBV5-1 and J is TRBJ2-1, with D maybe TRBD2 (5 bases). Per the germline V gene, CDR1 is SGHRS and CDR2 is YFSETQ. V gave up 7 bases and J gave up 10 bases, with 21 bases separating them. The length of the CDR3 is 14 residues. Here the CDR3 DNA reads TGCGCCAGCTTCAGGACTGAAGAGGGCAACGAGCAGTTCTTC. It encodes CASFRTEEGNEQFF. Using reference TRBV5-1 and TRBJ2-1 for the parts outside the CDR3, the full variable domain is KAGVTQTPRYLIKTRGQQVTLSCSPISGHRSVSWYQQTPGQGLQFLFEYFSETQRNKGNFPGRFSGRQFSNSRSEMNVSTLELGDSALYLCASFRTEEGNEQFFGPGTRLTVL.

The CDR3 DNA follows: TGTGCCACCGGGGGGGCAGGCTATGGCTACACCTTC. Protein product: CATGGAGYGYTF. J is TRBJ1-2 and V is TRBV11-2; D may be TRBD1 (6 bases). CDR3 size: 12 residues. CDR1 and CDR2 from the germline V gene are SGHAT and FQNNGV. Trimming cost V 10 bases and J 4 bases, with 13 bases left between them.

The gene calls are TRBV6-2 or TRBV6-3 and TRBJ1-2, with unresolved D. V lost 4 bases and J 8 bases, leaving 14 bases between the germline ends. This CDR3 region has 13 residues. CDR1 is MNHEY and CDR2 is SVGEGT in the germline V gene. In DNA form, the CDR3 reads TGTGCCAGCAGTTGGAGCTCCAGCATGGGCTACACCTTC. Protein product: CASSWSSSMGYTF.

The chain joins TRBV6-1 to TRBJ2-1; D is possibly TRBD2 (6 bases). CDR3 length equals 16 residues. CDR1 and CDR2 from the germline V gene are MNHNS and SASEGT. V lost 3 bases and J 6 bases, leaving 18 bases between the germline ends. Here the CDR3 reads CASSDPMAGGVNEQFF. Here the CDR3 DNA reads TGTGCCAGCAGTGACCCGATGGCTGGAGGGGTCAATGAGCAGTTCTTC.

This clone was detected only once. The chain is built from TRBV5-1 and TRBJ2-7; D gene ambiguous. Germline V gene data show CDR1 as SGHRS and CDR2 as YFSETQ. The CDR3 consists of 13 residues. The V gene lost 2 bases and the J gene lost 5 bases, with 11 bases spanning the gap. This chain's CDR3 is CASSFGVSDEQYF. Here the CDR3 DNA reads TGCGCCAGCAGCTTTGGTGTATCGGACGAGCAGTACTTC.

V gene TRBV18 combines with J gene TRBJ2-7; maybe TRBD2 (5 bases). Germline V gene data show CDR1 as KGHSH and CDR2 as LQKENI. V dropped 2 bases and J dropped 2 bases, with 13 bases sitting between them. This CDR3 contains 15 residues. The CDR3 reads CASSPGLAQTYEQYF. CDR3 DNA sequence: TGTGCCAGCTCACCAGGGCTAGCCCAAACCTACGAGCAGTACTTC.

This chain uses TRBV9 with TRBJ2-2, with 8 bases fitting TRBD1. Trimming at V came to 4 bases and at J to 3 bases, leaving 8 bases not matched to a gene. CDR1 is SGDLS, CDR2 YYNGEE, per germline. The CDR3 is 16 residues long. Written as DNA, the CDR3 is TGTGCCAGCAGCCTACGGACAGGGCGGGACACCGGGGAGCTGTTTTTT. It codes for CASSLRTGRDTGELFF.

Details on this clone: The identical CDR3 is also encoded by other nucleotide sequences in the sample. The chain employs TRBV18 and TRBJ2-7; perhaps TRBD1 as D (6 bases). Germline lookup yields CDR1 KGHSH and CDR2 LQKENI. The ends were cut back, 2 bases at V and 4 bases at J, with 9 bases in the middle. CDR3 length: 13 amino acids. CDR3 in amino acids: CASSPGTSYEQYF. CDR3 bases: TGTGCCAGCTCACCAGGGACAAGTTACGAGCAGTACTTC.

This chain links TRBV6-5 with TRBJ2-3; TRBD2 agrees at 7 bases. This CDR3 comprises 14 residues. V lost 6 bases and J lost 0; bases outside the gene matches: 3. In germline, CDR1 is MNHEY, CDR2 SVGAGI. This chain's CDR3 is CASRLGGSTDTQYF. The CDR3 region has the DNA TGTGCCAGCAGGTTGGGAGGGAGCACAGATACGCAGTATTTT.

This sequence joins TRBV9 and TRBJ2-7; tentative D call: TRBD1 (7 bases). V was pared by 2 bases and J by 0 bases, with 15 bases between. The CDR3 consists of 16 residues. Germline V gene data show CDR1 as SGDLS and CDR2 as YYNGEE. CDR3 nucleotide sequence: TGTGCCAGCAGCGTTTCTGGAGGGACAGTCTCCTACGAGCAGTACTTC. Its translation: CASSVSGGTVSYEQYF. Variable domain in full (rest from reference TRBV9 and TRBJ2-7): DSGVTQTPKHLITATGQRVTLRCSPRSGDLSVYWYQQSLDQGLQFLIQYYNGEERAKGNILERFSAQQFPDLHSELNLSSLELGDSALYFCASSVSGGTVSYEQYFGPGTRLTVT.

The V and J genes are TRBV10-3 and TRBJ1-2; weak D call: TRBD1 (5 bases). Trimming shortened V by 6 bases and J by 7 bases, and 18 bases separated the two germline ends. The CDR3 has 14 amino acids. Germline lookup yields CDR1 ENHRY and CDR2 SYGVKD. CDR3 nucleotide sequence: TGTGCCATCAGACCCCCCAGGGACTATAGTGGCTACACCTTC. This codes for CAIRPPRDYSGYTF.

The chain carries TRBV27 and TRBJ2-3, with D maybe TRBD2 (6 bases). Between the trimmed V and J ends, which lost 5 bases and 0 bases, there was a span of 18 bases. The CDR3 contains 17 residues. Per germline, CDR1 MNHEY and CDR2 SMNVEV (reference sequence). CDR3 nucleotide sequence: TGTGCCAGCAGTCGACCCCGGACTAACCTGAGCACAGATACGCAGTATTTT. Translation: CASSRPRTNLSTDTQYF.

V usage is TRBV5-1 and J usage is TRBJ2-2; weak D call: TRBD2 (6 bases). Germline V gene sequence: CDR1 SGHRS, CDR2 YFSETQ. The CDR3 loop spans 13 amino acids. V gave up 5 bases and J gave up 6 bases, with 11 bases separating them. This CDR3 reads CASSLRGSGELFF. CDR3 nucleotide sequence: TGCGCCAGCAGTCTCCGGGGGTCCGGGGAGCTGTTTTTT.

This chain uses TRBV6-2 or TRBV6-3 with TRBJ1-1, with 9 bases lining up with TRBD1. The CDR3 loop spans 14 amino acids. The V segment lost 4 bases and the J segment 6 bases; nucleotides outside the gene matches: 6. The germline V gene has CDR1 MNHEY and CDR2 SVGEGT. This chain's CDR3 is CASSLTGGPSEAFF. As DNA, the CDR3 is TGTGCCAGCAGTTTAACAGGGGGCCCATCTGAAGCTTTCTTT.

V gene TRBV19 combines with J gene TRBJ2-1; 10 bases map to TRBD2. This CDR3 comprises 16 residues. The junction had 4 bases not matched to a gene; V was cut back by 3 bases and J by 2 bases. Germline lookup yields CDR1 LNHDA and CDR2 SQIVND (reference sequence). The CDR3 bases are TGTGCCAGTAGTATCCTAGCGGGAGTCCCCTACAATGAGCAGTTCTTC. This sequence encodes CASSILAGVPYNEQFF.

The chain carries TRBV4-1 and TRBJ2-3; 9 positions agree with TRBD2. Germline V CDR1 and CDR2: MGHRA, YSYEKL. This CDR3 has 15 amino acids. With 4 bases clipped from V and 5 bases from J, the junction kept 7 bases outside the gene matches. CDR3 nucleotide sequence: TGCGCCAGCAGCCCCCATAGCGGGAGCGTAGATACGCAGTATTTT. This encodes CASSPHSGSVDTQYF.

This chain uses TRBV28 with TRBJ1-4, with D perhaps TRBD1 (6 bases). This CDR3 has 15 residues. V was cut by 6 bases and J by 8 bases, with 19 bases left in between. Germline V gene data show CDR1 as MDHEN and CDR2 as SYDVKM. CDR3 amino acids: CASSRGGGGMEKLFF. The CDR3 DNA sequence: TGTGCCAGCAGCCGGGGAGGCGGGGGCATGGAAAAACTGTTTTTT.

V gene TRBV5-1 combines with J gene TRBJ1-6; the match to TRBD1 covers 10 bases. Germline-derived CDR1 and CDR2 are SGHRS and YFSETQ. The CDR3 extends over 15 amino acids. The J segment lost 8 bases and the V segment lost 3 bases, leaving 5 bases of the junction unmatched. The CDR3 here is CASSYGTGVYSPLHF. The CDR3 nucleotides read TGCGCCAGCAGCTACGGGACAGGGGTTTATTCACCCCTCCACTTT.

The table lists this clone with a count of one. The chain carries TRBV10-3 and TRBJ1-2, with D uncertain. Trimming stripped 3 bases from V and 6 bases from J, with 11 bases between. The germline CDR1 and CDR2 sequences are ENHRY and SYGVKD. The CDR3 is 13 residues long. Here the CDR3 reads CAISDLRYHGYTF. As DNA, the CDR3 is TGTGCCATCAGTGATTTGCGTTATCATGGCTACACCTTC.

This chain uses TRBV5-1 with TRBJ2-2; weak D call: TRBD1 (6 bases). V shed 5 bases and J shed 4 bases, with 15 bases lying between them. Germline V gene data show CDR1 as SGHRS and CDR2 as YFSETQ. The CDR3 extends over 15 amino acids. The CDR3 DNA reads as TGCGCCAGCAGGACCGGGACATCCCCCACCGGGGAGCTGTTTTTT. This codes for CASRTGTSPTGELFF.

The chain links TRBV4-3 to TRBJ2-7, with a weak D call TRBD2 (6 bases). Trimming shortened V by 4 bases and J by 7 bases, and 14 bases separated the two germline ends. Germline CDR1 and CDR2: LGHNA and YSLEER. CDR3 size: 13 residues. CDR3 nucleotide sequence: TGCGCCAGCAGCCCTGGGGGACTTAATGAGCAGTACTTC. Its protein product is CASSPGGLNEQYF.